One sample yielded the 27 T cell receptor beta chains listed below, sequenced in a study of shared clonotypes between healthy human individuals. Sequencing used immunoSEQ multiplex PCR; TCRdb keeps in-frame clones, though not all of them. Counted here are more than 2 million clones, approximately 96% occurring once; the ten biggest clones make up about 0.13%. Sequencing input: naive CD4+ T cells sorted from blood. Subset specified: CD45RA+ positively selected. Source of these receptors: a man younger than 35 in good health.

The chain joins TRBV18 to TRBJ2-5; 7 bases line up with TRBD1. The germline V gene has CDR1 KGHSH and CDR2 LQKENI. The ends lost 6 bases at V and 9 bases at J; junction bases unmatched: 10. This CDR3 is built from 13 residues. CDR3 protein: CASSGQVFESQYF. CDR3 DNA: TGTGCCAGCTCCGGACAGGTGTTCGAGTCCCAGTACTTC.

The rearrangement joins TRBV5-4 to TRBJ1-1; no definite D call. Trimming took 5 bases from V and 1 from J, leaving 12 bases between them. The CDR3 spans 14 residues. Germline V gene sequence: CDR1 SGHNT, CDR2 YYREEE (reference sequence). CDR3 sequence reads: CASRPAPGNTEAFF. DNA for the CDR3: TGTGCCAGCAGACCTGCTCCAGGGAACACTGAAGCTTTCTTT.

The chain links TRBV6-5 to TRBJ2-7; D might be TRBD2 (6 bases). CDR1 is MNHEY and CDR2 is SVGAGI in the germline V gene. This CDR3 comprises 15 residues. V was shortened by 4 bases and J by 2 bases, with 15 bases between the two germline ends. CDR3 sequence (DNA): TGTGCCAGCAGTTCCGGGCTAGCGACCACCTACGAGCAGTACTTC. This encodes CASSSGLATTYEQYF.

The chain combines TRBV10-3 with TRBJ2-7; D is possibly TRBD1 or TRBD2 (6 bases each). Germline V gene sequence: CDR1 ENHRY, CDR2 SYGVKD. V lost 6 bases and J 5 bases, leaving 14 bases between the germline ends. CDR3 size: 13 residues. CDR3 coding DNA: TGTGCCATCAGGGGGGGCCTCGAAGACGAGCAGTACTTC. This translates into CAIRGGLEDEQYF.

The chain employs TRBV10-1 and TRBJ1-1, with a possible D match to TRBD1 (6 bases). The CDR3 is 13 amino acids. Trimming removed 10 bases from V and 0 bases from J, with 12 bases in between. CDR1 is WNHNN, CDR2 SYGVQD, per germline (reference sequence). The CDR3 nucleotides read TGCGCCACCGCGCAGGGGTTGAACACTGAAGCTTTCTTT. Translated, it gives CATAQGLNTEAFF.

As for this clone: Within the sample, other DNA sequences also encode this same CDR3. The chain links TRBV5-1 to TRBJ1-2; D unclear. The CDR3 loop spans 14 amino acids. Trimming took 1 base from V and 3 from J, leaving 10 bases between them. CDR1 and CDR2 from the germline V gene are SGHRS and YFSETQ. The chain's CDR3 is CASSLTGDDYGYTF. The CDR3 DNA reads as TGCGCCAGCAGCTTGACGGGAGACGACTATGGCTACACCTTC. Combining the CDR3 with reference TRBV5-1 and TRBJ1-2 gives the whole variable domain KAGVTQTPRYLIKTRGQQVTLSCSPISGHRSVSWYQQTPGQGLQFLFEYFSETQRNKGNFPGRFSGRQFSNSRSEMNVSTLELGDSALYLCASSLTGDDYGYTFGSGTRLTVV.

The chain employs TRBV7-3 and TRBJ2-1; D is possibly TRBD1 or TRBD2 (6 bases each). Germline CDR1 SGHTA, CDR2 FQGTGA. This CDR3 has 15 residues. Trimming took 3 bases from V and 1 from J, leaving 10 bases between them. The DNA of the CDR3 is TGTGCCAGCAGCTTCGGGGGCTGGTCCTACAATGAGCAGTTCTTC. It specifies CASSFGGWSYNEQFF.

The CDR3 here is CASRLLGGGEKLFF. For the CDR3, the DNA is TGTGCCAGCAGGCTACTAGGCGGGGGAGAAAAACTGTTTTTT. The gene calls are TRBV11-2 and TRBJ1-4; tentatively, D is TRBD1 (5 bases). The CDR3 loop spans 14 amino acids. Trimming shortened V by 6 bases and J by 8 bases, and 16 bases separated the two germline ends. Germline CDR1 SGHAT, CDR2 FQNNGV. The entire variable domain, with the rest obtained from reference TRBV11-2 and TRBJ1-4, is as follows: EAGVAQSPRYKIIEKRQSVAFWCNPISGHATLYWYQQILGQGPKLLIQFQNNGVVDDSQLPKDRFSAERLKGVDSTLKIQPAKLEDSAVYLCASRLLGGGEKLFFGSGTQLSVL.

The CDR3 spells CASYRVGYGYTF. DNA for the CDR3: TGTGCCAGCTACAGGGTTGGCTATGGCTACACCTTC. The rearrangement uses TRBV19 and TRBJ1-2, with D perhaps matching TRBD1 (6 bases). Trimming stripped 9 bases from V and 4 bases from J, with 12 bases between. The germline gives CDR1 LNHDA, CDR2 SQIVND (reference sequence). This CDR3 has 12 amino acids.

V gene TRBV5-6 combines with J gene TRBJ2-7; 7 bases match TRBD1. The CDR3 loop spans 15 amino acids. Germline trimming cut 0 bases from V and 2 bases from J; bases unmatched to any gene: 5. The germline gives CDR1 SGHDT, CDR2 YYEEEE. The CDR3 is CASSLGWQGAYEQYF. CDR3 nucleotide sequence: TGTGCCAGCAGCTTGGGTTGGCAGGGGGCCTACGAGCAGTACTTC. Filled out from reference TRBV5-6 and TRBJ2-7, the complete variable domain reads DAGVTQSPTHLIKTRGQQVTLRCSPKSGHDTVSWYQQALGQGPQFIFQYYEEEERQRGNFPDRFSGHQFPNYSSELNVNALLLGDSALYLCASSLGWQGAYEQYFGPGTRLTVT.

This rearrangement joins TRBV4-1 to TRBJ2-7; D possibly matches TRBD1 or TRBD2 (5 bases each). This CDR3 region has 16 residues. The germline gives CDR1 MGHRA, CDR2 YSYEKL. V was cut by 1 base and J by 2 bases, with 15 bases left in between. DNA of the CDR3: TGCGCCAGCAGCCAAGTGGGGGATCGCCTAGCCTACGAGCAGTACTTC. Residues: CASSQVGDRLAYEQYF.

V usage is TRBV5-4 and J usage is TRBJ2-1; D is unresolved. The ends were cut back, 0 bases at V and 9 bases at J, with 16 bases in the middle. This CDR3 region has 15 residues. Germline CDR1 and CDR2: SGHNT and YYREEE (reference sequence). The CDR3, as DNA: TGTGCCAGCAGCTTGGGAACGGGCTTAATACGTGAGCAGTTCTTC. Protein product: CASSLGTGLIREQFF.

This chain links TRBV6-1 with TRBJ1-4, with D hard to call. The germline V and J ends were trimmed by 3 bases and 5 bases, with 13 bases remaining between them. The CDR3 loop spans 15 amino acids. The germline CDR1 and CDR2 sequences are MNHNS and SASEGT. CDR3 nucleotides: TGTGCCAGCAGTGATTTACTTTCCCAAAATGAAAAACTGTTTTTT. It codes for CASSDLLSQNEKLFF.

The chain has TRBV6-6 and TRBJ2-7; D is tentatively TRBD1 or TRBD2 (5 bases each). The CDR3 totals 12 residues. Germline values: CDR1 MNHNY, CDR2 SVGAGI (reference sequence). V lost 5 bases to trimming and J lost 6 bases, with 11 bases between them. The CDR3 DNA sequence: TGTGCCAGCAGTCCCCAGGGACGCGAGCAGTACTTC. It specifies CASSPQGREQYF.

The gene calls are TRBV19 and TRBJ2-3, with 9 bases identical to TRBD1. This CDR3 is built from 16 residues. The germline gives CDR1 LNHDA, CDR2 SQIVND (reference sequence). Trimming removed 4 bases from V and 3 bases from J; junction bases left unmatched: 8. The CDR3, as DNA: TGTGCCAGTAGTACGGGACAGGGATCTGCGACAGATACGCAGTATTTT. Translating it yields CASSTGQGSATDTQYF.

This chain links TRBV18 with TRBJ2-6; 7 bases line up with TRBD1. V shed 3 bases and J 0 bases; nucleotides not matched to a gene: 11. The germline V gene has CDR1 KGHSH and CDR2 LQKENI. This CDR3 has 19 residues. In DNA, the CDR3 is TGTGCCAGCTCACCCCTCGGACAGGCCTTTAGCTCTGGGGCCAACGTCCTGACTTTC. Translation gives CASSPLGQAFSSGANVLTF.

For the CDR3, the DNA is TGCGCCAGCAGCCGAGACAGCCCAACATCTGGAAACACCATATATTTT. Residues: CASSRDSPTSGNTIYF. The chain is built from TRBV5-1 and TRBJ1-3; D may be TRBD1 (5 bases). The V gene lost 4 bases and the J gene lost 1 base, with 15 bases spanning the gap. The CDR3 length is 16 residues. The germline V gene encodes CDR1 SGHRS and CDR2 YFSETQ.

This chain links TRBV11-3 with TRBJ2-3; D assignment may be TRBD1 or TRBD2 (8 bases each). This CDR3 region has 16 residues. In germline, CDR1 is SGHNT, CDR2 YENEEA. V was clipped by 5 bases and J by 4 bases, with 19 bases between them. CDR3 region: CASSPGGGGRADTQYF. The CDR3 DNA follows: TGTGCCAGCAGCCCAGGGGGCGGGGGGCGCGCAGATACGCAGTATTTT.

The V and J genes are TRBV7-2 and TRBJ2-6; D possibly corresponds to TRBD2 (5 bases). The CDR3 runs to 18 residues. The V end was cut by 4 bases, the J end by 0 bases, with 16 bases between. Germline V lookup: CDR1 SGHTA, CDR2 FQGNSA. The CDR3 DNA sequence: TGTGCCAGCAGCTCAACGGGATTTTTAAGCTCTGGGGCCAACGTCCTGACTTTC. Translation: CASSSTGFLSSGANVLTF.

The CDR3 nucleotides are TGTGCCAGCAGCTTAGGTCTGGGGGGCTCCGGAACTGAAGCTTTCTTT. Encoded protein: CASSLGLGGSGTEAFF. The chain carries TRBV7-9 and TRBJ1-1; D is possibly TRBD1 (6 bases). CDR3 length equals 16 residues. Germline V gene lookup returns CDR1 SEHNR and CDR2 FQNEAQ (reference sequence). The V end lost 1 base, the J end lost 5 bases, and 17 bases lay between the germline ends.

In its sample, this clone was seen once. The V call is TRBV6-5, the J call TRBJ2-1, with a tentative D call TRBD1 (6 bases). CDR3 length equals 12 residues. Trimming shortened V by 7 bases and J by 9 bases, and 13 bases separated the two germline ends. The V gene's germline CDR1 is MNHEY and CDR2 SVGAGI. CDR3 bases: TGTGCCAGCAACGGGCAGGGGCGTGAGCAGTTCTTC. Translated: CASNGQGREQFF.

This chain links TRBV7-8 with TRBJ2-3, with D maybe TRBD1 (6 bases). Trimming removed 4 bases from V and 1 base from J, with 9 bases in between. The CDR3 totals 14 residues. In germline, CDR1 is SGHVS, CDR2 FQNEAQ. In DNA, the CDR3 is TGTGCCAGCAGCTCAAACAGGGGCACAGATACGCAGTATTTT. Translating gives CASSSNRGTDTQYF. Supplemented by reference TRBV7-8 and TRBJ2-3, the full variable domain reads GAGVSQSPRYKVAKRGQDVALRCDPISGHVSLFWYQQALGQGPEFLTYFQNEAQLDKSGLPSDRFFAERPEGSVSTLKIQRTQQEDSAVYLCASSSNRGTDTQYFGPGTRLTVL.

The chain carries TRBV6-6 and TRBJ2-3; 8 positions agree with TRBD2. This CDR3 contains 15 residues. CDR1 is MNHNY and CDR2 is SVGAGI in the germline V gene (reference sequence). Unmatched junction bases numbered 9, after V lost 6 bases and J lost 4 bases. The CDR3 reads CASSPGTSMSDTQYF. The CDR3 coding sequence is TGTGCCAGCAGCCCCGGGACTAGTATGTCAGATACGCAGTATTTT.

Details on this clone: Other DNA sequences in this sample translate to the same CDR3. This chain joins TRBV18 and TRBJ1-1, with D unresolved. The V and J ends lost 4 bases and 1 base respectively, with 7 bases between them. There are 13 residues in the CDR3. Germline CDR1 KGHSH, CDR2 LQKENI. The CDR3 spells CASSRGRNTEAFF. The CDR3 region has the DNA TGTGCCAGCTCACGAGGTCGGAACACTGAAGCTTTCTTT.

This clone was seen only once. The J gene is TRBJ1-2, the V gene TRBV2, with 7 bases fitting TRBD1. Trimming at V came to 6 bases and at J to 5 bases, leaving 9 bases not matched to a gene. CDR1 is SNHLY and CDR2 is FYNNEI in the germline V gene. CDR3 length: 14 amino acids. CDR3 loop: CASRGQQGGYGYTF. Here the CDR3 DNA reads TGTGCCAGCAGGGGCCAGCAGGGGGGATATGGCTACACCTTC.

This sequence joins TRBV6-1 and TRBJ2-1; D unresolved. Trimming took 3 bases from V and 4 from J, leaving 16 bases between them. In germline, CDR1 is MNHNS, CDR2 SASEGT. CDR3 length: 16 amino acids. The CDR3 sequence: CASSDSGALGYNEQFF. CDR3 nucleotides: TGTGCCAGCAGTGATTCCGGCGCCTTGGGGTACAATGAGCAGTTCTTC.

The V call is TRBV27, the J call TRBJ2-1; D gene uncertain. The length of the CDR3 is 14 residues. Trimming pared 5 bases from V and 6 bases from J, leaving 14 bases between. Germline CDR1 and CDR2: MNHEY and SMNVEV (reference sequence). The CDR3 nucleotides are TGTGCCAGCAGTCACATACCGACGTCCAATGAGCAGTTCTTC. It is translated as CASSHIPTSNEQFF.